This entry lists 4 T cell receptor beta chains sequenced from one sample in a study of OX40 agonist ivuxolimab in advanced cancers. Sequencing was performed with immunoSEQ multiplex PCR; in TCRdb, only in-frame clones are kept and a portion is missing. Of about 26,000 clones in the sample, over 70% were seen once. The sequenced sample was CD4+ or CD8+ T cells sorted from blood, obtained in a trial of the OX40 agonist ivuxolimab. The receptors derive from an adult with an advanced solid tumor such as melanoma, head and neck, liver or kidney cancer.

This clone is large. This sequence joins TRBV7-8 and TRBJ1-1; the D gene is possibly TRBD1 (5 bases). Germline V gene sequence: CDR1 SGHVS, CDR2 FQNEAQ. This CDR3 has 13 residues. V lost 6 bases to trimming and J lost 2 bases, with 10 bases between them. DNA for the CDR3: TGTGCCAGCAGGATTCAGGGAAACACTGAAGCTTTCTTT. It translates to CASRIQGNTEAFF.

The chain combines TRBV11-2 with TRBJ2-5, with D possibly matching TRBD1 (5 bases). Trimming removed 1 base from V and 4 bases from J, with 7 bases in between. Germline assignment: CDR1 SGHAT and CDR2 FQNNGV. CDR3 size: 13 residues. The CDR3 is CASSLAGLETQYF. CDR3 DNA sequence: TGTGCCAGCAGCTTAGCAGGGTTAGAGACCCAGTACTTC. Together with reference TRBV11-2 and TRBJ2-5, the CDR3 gives the full variable domain: EAGVAQSPRYKIIEKRQSVAFWCNPISGHATLYWYQQILGQGPKLLIQFQNNGVVDDSQLPKDRFSAERLKGVDSTLKIQPAKLEDSAVYLCASSLAGLETQYFGPGTRLLVL.

The gene calls are TRBV27 and TRBJ2-1; 9 bases fit TRBD1. Germline V gives CDR1 MNHEY, CDR2 SMNVEV (reference sequence). The CDR3 totals 12 residues. The J segment lost 14 bases and the V segment lost 5 bases, leaving 7 bases of the junction unmatched. In DNA, the CDR3 is TGTGCCAGCAGTGAACCGCGGACAGGGGAGTTCTTC. Protein product: CASSEPRTGEFF.

The chain couples TRBV2 to TRBJ2-5; a possible D gene is TRBD2 (5 bases). Germline CDR1 reads SNHLY; CDR2 reads FYNNEI. Between the trimmed V and J ends, which lost 7 bases and 1 base, there was a span of 16 bases. The CDR3 covers 15 residues. The CDR3: CASKRGSLTQETQYF. As DNA, the CDR3 is TGTGCCAGCAAAAGAGGGAGCCTGACCCAAGAGACCCAGTACTTC. The full variable domain, completed using reference TRBV2 and TRBJ2-5, is EPEVTQTPSHQVTQMGQEVILRCVPISNHLYFYWYRQILGQKVEFLVSFYNNEISEKSEIFDDQFSVERPDGSNFTLKIRSTKLEDSAMYFCASKRGSLTQETQYFGPGTRLLVL.